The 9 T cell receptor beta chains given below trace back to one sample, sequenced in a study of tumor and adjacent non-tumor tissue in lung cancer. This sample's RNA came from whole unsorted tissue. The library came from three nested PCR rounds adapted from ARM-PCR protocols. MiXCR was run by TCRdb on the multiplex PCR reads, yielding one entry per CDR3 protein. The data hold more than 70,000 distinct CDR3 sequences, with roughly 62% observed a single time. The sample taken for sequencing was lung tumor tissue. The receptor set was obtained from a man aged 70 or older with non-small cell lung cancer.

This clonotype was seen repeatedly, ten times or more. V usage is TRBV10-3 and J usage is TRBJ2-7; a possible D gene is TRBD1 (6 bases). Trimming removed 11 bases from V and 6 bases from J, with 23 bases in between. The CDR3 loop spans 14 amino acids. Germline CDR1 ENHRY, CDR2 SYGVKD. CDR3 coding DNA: TGTGCCCCTAGTCCCGTCAGGGGCTACAGCGAGCAGTACTTC. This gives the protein CAPSPVRGYSEQYF.

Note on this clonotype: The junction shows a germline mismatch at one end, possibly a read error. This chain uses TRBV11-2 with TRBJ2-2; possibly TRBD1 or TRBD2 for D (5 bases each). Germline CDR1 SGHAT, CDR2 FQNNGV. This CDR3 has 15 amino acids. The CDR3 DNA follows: TGTGCCAGCAGCTTATTAAGGGGTAGCATCGGGGAACTGTCTTTT. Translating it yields CASSLLRGSIGELSF.

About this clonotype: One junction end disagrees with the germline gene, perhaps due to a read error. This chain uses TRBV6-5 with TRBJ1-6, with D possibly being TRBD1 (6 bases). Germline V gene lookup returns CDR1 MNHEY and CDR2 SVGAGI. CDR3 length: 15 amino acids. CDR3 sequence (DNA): TGTGCCAGCAGTACGCCGCGACAGGCCCATTCACCCCCCCACTTT. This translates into CASSTPRQAHSPPHF.

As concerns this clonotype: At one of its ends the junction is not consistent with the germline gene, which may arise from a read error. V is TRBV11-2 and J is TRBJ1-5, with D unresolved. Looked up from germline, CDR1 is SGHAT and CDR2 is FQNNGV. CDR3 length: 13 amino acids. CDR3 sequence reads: CASNLVRGQPQHF. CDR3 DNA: TGTGCCAGCAACTTAGTGAGAGGTCAGCCCCAGCATTTT.

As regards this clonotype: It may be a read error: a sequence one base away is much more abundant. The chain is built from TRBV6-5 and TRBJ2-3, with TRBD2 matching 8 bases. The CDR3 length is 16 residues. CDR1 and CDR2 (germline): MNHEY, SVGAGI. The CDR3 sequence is CTSSLPGTGGGGTQYF. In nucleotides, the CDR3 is TGTACCAGCAGTCTGCCAGGGACCGGGGGGGGTGGTACGCAGTATTTT.

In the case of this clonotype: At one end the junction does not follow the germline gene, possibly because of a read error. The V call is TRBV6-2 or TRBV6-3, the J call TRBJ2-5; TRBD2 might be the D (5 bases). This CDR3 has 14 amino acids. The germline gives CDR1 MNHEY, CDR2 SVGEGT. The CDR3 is CASSCLTPRETQYF. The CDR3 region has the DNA TGTGCCAGCAGTTGCCTAACACCAAGGGAGACCCAATACTTC.

This CDR3 is CTNSLDRGVGKTQYF. DNA of the CDR3: TGTACCAACAGCTTAGATCGGGGGGTTGGAAAGACCCAGTACTTC. The chain recombines TRBV11-2 with TRBJ2-5, with 7 bases lining up with TRBD2. The CDR3 has 15 residues. Germline V gene sequence: CDR1 SGHAT, CDR2 FQNNGV.

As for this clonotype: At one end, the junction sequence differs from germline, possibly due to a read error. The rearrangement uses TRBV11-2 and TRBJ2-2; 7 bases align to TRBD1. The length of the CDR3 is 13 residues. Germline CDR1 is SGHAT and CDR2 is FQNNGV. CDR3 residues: CASTPQGIGELFF. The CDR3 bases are TGTGCCAGCACTCCACAGGGGATCGGGGAGCTGTTCTTT.

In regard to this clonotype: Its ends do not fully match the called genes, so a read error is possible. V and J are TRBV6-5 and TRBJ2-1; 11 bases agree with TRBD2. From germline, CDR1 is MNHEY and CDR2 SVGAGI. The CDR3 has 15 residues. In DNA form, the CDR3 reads TGTGCCAGCAGTTACTTGGCTAGCGGGGGGAATGATCAGTTCTTC. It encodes CASSYLASGGNDQFF.